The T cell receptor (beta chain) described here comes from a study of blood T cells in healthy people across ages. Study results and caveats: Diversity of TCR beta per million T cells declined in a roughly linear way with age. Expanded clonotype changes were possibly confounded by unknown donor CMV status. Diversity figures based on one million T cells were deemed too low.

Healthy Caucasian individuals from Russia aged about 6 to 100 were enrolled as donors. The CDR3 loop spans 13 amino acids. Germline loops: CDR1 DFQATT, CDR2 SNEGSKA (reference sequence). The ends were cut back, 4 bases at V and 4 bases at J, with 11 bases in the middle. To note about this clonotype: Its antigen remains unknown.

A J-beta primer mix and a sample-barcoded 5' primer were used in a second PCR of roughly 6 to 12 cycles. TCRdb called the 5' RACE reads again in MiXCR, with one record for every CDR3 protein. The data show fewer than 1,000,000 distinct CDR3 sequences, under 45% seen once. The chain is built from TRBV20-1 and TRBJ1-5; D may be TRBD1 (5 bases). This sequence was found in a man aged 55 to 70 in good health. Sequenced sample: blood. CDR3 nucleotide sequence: TGCAGTGCTACAGGAGGGGATAATCAGCCCCAGCATTTT. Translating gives CSATGGDNQPQHF.